This TCR beta chain emerged from a study of cytomegalovirus exposure and HLA in healthy donors. General study results and limits: Despite most TCR sequences being rare, some public TCRs occurred in many donors. The investigators catalogued 150 to 200 TCR beta chains as cytomegalovirus-associated. One later analysis, an examination of the roughly 130 validation repertoires, found that first-cohort TCR clusters tended to co-occur in them.

The donors were in the roughly 110-subject validation cohort, distinct from the approximately 700-subject first cohort. The protocol was immunoSEQ multiplex PCR, while the TCRdb copy is restricted to in-frame clones and leaves out a portion. The table records about 140,000 clones, 80% to 90% of them present only once. Germline CDR1 and CDR2: SGHTA and FQGNSA. This CDR3 is built from 13 residues. V was trimmed by 5 bases and J by 8 bases, leaving 14 bases between them. A note on this clone: Its antigen is still unknown.

This sequence originates from a woman in her twenties or thirties in good health and CMV-seronegative. This rearrangement joins TRBV7-2 to TRBJ2-3; perhaps TRBD2 as D (6 bases). Sequenced material: PBMCs. CDR3 in DNA: TGTGCCAGCAGCCCCGCCCAAGCGGGTACGCAGTATTTT. Translated: CASSPAQAGTQYF.